A selection of T cell receptor beta chains follows, all from one sample in a study of T cell changes during pregnancy in multiple sclerosis. Data came from immunoSEQ multiplex PCR; TCRdb stores just in-frame clones and leaves some out. The sample shows about 93,000 clones, around 92% of them seen only once. This material consisted of peripheral blood, taken after pregnancy. These TCRs come from a female donor with multiple sclerosis, enrolled in a pregnancy study. The CDR3 runs from the conserved cysteine through the conserved F or W. The D gene is left open where the match is weak. Size tells how often a clone was seen (once, few, many) or the class of an expanded clone, and some rows leave it out.

TRBV30,12,TRBJ1-2,-,TRBD1,TGTGCCTGGGCCAGGGGGGACTATGGCTACACCTTC,CAWARGDYGYTF
TRBV5-1,15,TRBJ2-2,-,-,TGCGCCAGCAGCTTGGAGCCTAGTCACCCCGGGGAGCTGTTTTTT,CASSLEPSHPGELFF
TRBV19,18,TRBJ2-1,-,TRBD2,TGTGCCAGTAGATCTGTGACTAGCGGTTTTAGCTCCTACAATGAGCAGTTCTTC,CASRSVTSGFSSYNEQFF
TRBV7-6,14,TRBJ1-3,-,-,TGTGCCAGCAGTCCCCTTGGCAGGATCGACACCATATATTTT,CASSPLGRIDTIYF
TRBV30,13,TRBJ1-1,-,-,TGTGCCTGGAGTGTACGTGGGGCTGCTGAAGCTTTCTTT,CAWSVRGAAEAFF
TRBV10-2,13,TRBJ2-7,-,TRBD1,TGCGCCAGCAGAGGGACAGGGTCTCACGAGCAGTACTTC,CASRGTGSHEQYF
TRBV5-1,15,TRBJ1-5,-,-,TGCGCCAGCAGCCCCGGGGGGGGAAACAATCAGCCCCAGCATTTT,CASSPGGGNNQPQHF
TRBV5-1,15,TRBJ2-1,-,TRBD2,TGCGCCAGCAGCCCCGGACTAGCGGGAGTTAATGAGCAGTTCTTC,CASSPGLAGVNEQFF
TRBV5-1,14,TRBJ2-5,-,TRBD1,TGCGCCAGCAGCCAGGGACAGGGACGAGAGACCCAGTACTTC,CASSQGQGRETQYF
TRBV7-6,14,TRBJ1-4,-,-,TGTGCCAGCAGCAGGGACACCTTGGATGAAAAACTGTTTTTT,CASSRDTLDEKLFF
TRBV6-1,14,TRBJ1-3,once,-,TGTGCCAGCAGTGAAGCGCAGGCTGGCGACACCATATATTTT,CASSEAQAGDTIYF
TRBV11-2,15,TRBJ1-1,-,-,TGTGCCAGCAGCTTAGATCTAAGAGGGAACACTGAAGCTTTCTTT,CASSLDLRGNTEAFF
TRBV29-1,13,TRBJ1-2,-,TRBD1,TGCAGCGTTGATGGTCCAGGGGGCTATGGCTACACCTTC,CSVDGPGGYGYTF
TRBV7-8,14,TRBJ1-5,-,-,TGTGCCAGTTCCGGGACACGTCTCAATCAGCCCCAGCATTTT,CASSGTRLNQPQHF
TRBV14,15,TRBJ1-1,-,-,TGTGCCAGCAGCCAAGATAGTTGGTCCCTCACTGAAGCTTTCTTT,CASSQDSWSLTEAFF
TRBV13,16,TRBJ2-1,-,-,TGTGCCAGCAGCTTTCTCAGAGTAGCGGATACAAATGAGCAGTTCTTC,CASSFLRVADTNEQFF